These 22 T cell receptor beta chains were all obtained from the same sample, sequenced in a study of OX40 agonist ivuxolimab in advanced cancers. Only in-frame clones appear in the TCRdb table, and some are missing; sequencing was by immunoSEQ multiplex PCR. This sample has 150,000 to 170,000 clones, with approximately 94% found just once. The sequencing here drew on CD4+ or CD8+ T cells sorted from blood, taken in a trial of the OX40 agonist ivuxolimab. These receptors all come from an adult with an advanced solid tumor such as melanoma, head and neck, liver or kidney cancer.

This sequence joins TRBV19 and TRBJ2-1; TRBD2 aligns across 14 bases. Germline CDR1 LNHDA, CDR2 SQIVND (reference sequence). CDR3 size: 15 residues. V lost 9 bases and J lost 10; bases outside the gene matches: 11. The CDR3 spells CASLGLTSGGEEQFF. The CDR3 coding sequence is TGTGCCAGCTTGGGGTTGACTAGCGGGGGGGAAGAGCAGTTCTTC.

This chain joins TRBV19 and TRBJ2-7; 9 bases fit TRBD1. The CDR3 covers 16 residues. Germline lookup yields CDR1 LNHDA and CDR2 SQIVND (reference sequence). The trim removed 6 bases at V and 6 bases at J, leaving 15 bases unmatched. The CDR3 loop reads CASSSLEGTGWGEQYF. DNA of the CDR3: TGTGCCAGTAGCTCCCTGGAAGGGACAGGGTGGGGCGAGCAGTACTTC.

This chain joins TRBV2 and TRBJ2-3, with D possibly matching TRBD2 (6 bases). Germline CDR1 SNHLY, CDR2 FYNNEI. The CDR3 has 16 amino acids. The V end lost 4 bases, the J end lost 1 base, and 15 bases lay between the germline ends. CDR3 in amino acids: CASSAGTAGGTDTQYF. CDR3 DNA sequence: TGTGCCAGCAGTGCAGGGACTGCGGGTGGCACAGATACGCAGTATTTT.

This chain links TRBV4-2 with TRBJ2-1; D remains unclear. The V gene lost 0 bases and the J gene lost 7 bases, with 10 bases spanning the gap. Germline CDR1 is LGHNA and CDR2 is YNFKEQ. The CDR3 totals 14 residues. CDR3 residues: CASSQDGTTNEQFF. The CDR3 DNA is TGTGCCAGCAGCCAAGATGGAACGACTAATGAGCAGTTCTTC.

The chain links TRBV5-1 to TRBJ2-5; no clear D. The CDR3 is 14 residues long. V was pared by 2 bases and J by 1 base, with 9 bases between. The germline V gene has CDR1 SGHRS and CDR2 YFSETQ. CDR3 sequence: CASSFAASQETQYF. CDR3 nucleotides: TGCGCCAGCAGCTTCGCAGCTAGCCAAGAGACCCAGTACTTC.

The DNA of the CDR3 is TGTGCCAGCGGAGACCCCCAGCAGTTCTTC. It yields the protein CASGDPQQFF. The rearrangement joins TRBV9 to TRBJ2-1; D gene ambiguous. Trimming removed 7 bases from V and 11 bases from J, with 10 bases in between. Per the germline V gene, CDR1 is SGDLS and CDR2 is YYNGEE. CDR3 length: 10 amino acids.

The V call is TRBV5-5, the J call TRBJ1-5; D is possibly TRBD1 (6 bases). The germline gives CDR1 SGHKS, CDR2 YYEKEE (reference sequence). Trimming shortened V by 4 bases and J by 3 bases, and 11 bases separated the two germline ends. The CDR3 runs 14 residues. The CDR3 DNA follows: TGTGCCAGCAGCATTGGACAGACCAATCAGCCCCAGCATTTT. This sequence encodes CASSIGQTNQPQHF.

Only one count was recorded for this clone. DNA of the CDR3: TGCAGCGCTGTGGGACAGCTGAACACCGGGGAGCTGTTTTTT. Translating gives CSAVGQLNTGELFF. The chain combines TRBV29-1 with TRBJ2-2; TRBD1 matches 7 bases. The CDR3 loop spans 14 amino acids. From germline, CDR1 is SQVTM and CDR2 ANQGSEA. The V and J ends lost 7 bases and 1 base, in that order; junction bases with no gene match: 6.

This chain joins TRBV5-1 and TRBJ1-6, with D tentatively TRBD1 (6 bases). The CDR3 is 15 residues long. Looked up from germline, CDR1 is SGHRS and CDR2 is YFSETQ. V was shortened by 2 bases and J by 6 bases, with 12 bases between the two germline ends. The CDR3 nucleotides read TGCGCCAGCAGCTTTCAGGGGAGCGGTAATTCACCCCTCCACTTT. It yields the protein CASSFQGSGNSPLHF.

This rearrangement joins TRBV18 to TRBJ1-2; unclear D gene. Trimming shortened V by 4 bases and J by 3 bases, and 9 bases separated the two germline ends. Looked up from germline, CDR1 is KGHSH and CDR2 is LQKENI. This CDR3 has 13 residues. DNA of the CDR3: TGTGCCAGCTCACTCGACGGGGACTATGGCTACACCTTC. It translates to CASSLDGDYGYTF.

The chain carries TRBV15 and TRBJ2-1, with D perhaps TRBD1 or TRBD2 (5 bases each). The length of the CDR3 is 17 residues. V shed 0 bases and J shed 2 bases, with 14 bases lying between them. Germline V CDR1 and CDR2: LNHNV, YYDKDF (reference sequence). This CDR3 reads CATSRDRSPGPYNEQFF. The CDR3 DNA sequence: TGTGCCACCAGCAGAGATCGAAGCCCGGGACCCTACAATGAGCAGTTCTTC.

This chain uses TRBV5-8 with TRBJ1-5, with D perhaps TRBD1 (5 bases). Trimming removed 4 bases from V and 0 bases from J, with 17 bases in between. Germline-derived CDR1 and CDR2 are SGHTS and YDEGEE. CDR3 length equals 17 residues. Here the CDR3 reads CASSPGPRGYSNQPQHF. The DNA for the CDR3 is TGTGCCAGCAGCCCAGGACCTAGGGGATATAGCAATCAGCCCCAGCATTTT.

The chain joins TRBV14 to TRBJ1-1, with a weak D call TRBD1 (6 bases). The CDR3 spans 14 residues. Germline assignment: CDR1 SGHDN and CDR2 FVKESK. Trimming took off 6 bases at V and 4 bases at J, with 15 bases between the two ends. DNA of the CDR3: TGTGCCAGCAGGCACCTAGGGGGGTCCACTGAAGCTTTCTTT. Amino acids: CASRHLGGSTEAFF.

The rearrangement links TRBV28 to TRBJ1-3; D unresolved. The ends were cut back, 3 bases at V and 2 bases at J, with 8 bases in the middle. The CDR3 loop spans 14 amino acids. Germline V lookup: CDR1 MDHEN, CDR2 SYDVKM. CDR3 nucleotide sequence: TGTGCCAGCAGTTTTCGAGGGACTGGAAACACCATATATTTT. Translation: CASSFRGTGNTIYF.

This clone was observed once. The CDR3 DNA follows: TGTGCCAGCAGTTACCAAGCTAGCGGACAAGAGACCCAGTACTTC. Translating gives CASSYQASGQETQYF. The chain employs TRBV6-5 and TRBJ2-5; 7 bases are shared with TRBD2. CDR3 length equals 15 residues. V gave up 2 bases and J gave up 2 bases; unmatched junction bases: 5. Germline V lookup: CDR1 MNHEY, CDR2 SVGAGI.

The chain employs TRBV7-8 and TRBJ1-3; D call uncertain. CDR1 and CDR2 from the germline V gene are SGHVS and FQNEAQ. The germline V and J ends were trimmed by 3 bases and 4 bases, with 13 bases remaining between them. This CDR3 region has 15 residues. The CDR3 loop is CASSLTPGKGNTIYF. The CDR3 DNA reads TGTGCCAGCAGCTTGACCCCGGGCAAAGGAAACACCATATATTTT.

The gene calls are TRBV2 and TRBJ2-7; the match to TRBD2 covers 7 bases. The CDR3 runs 14 residues. V was clipped by 4 bases and J by 3 bases; unmatched bases: 6. The germline gives CDR1 SNHLY, CDR2 FYNNEI. This CDR3 is CASSVTSALYEQYF. DNA of the CDR3: TGTGCCAGCAGTGTAACTAGCGCTCTCTACGAGCAGTACTTC.

This chain uses TRBV10-3 with TRBJ1-1, with 11 bases identical to TRBD1. This CDR3 comprises 15 residues. Unmatched junction bases numbered 3, after V lost 3 bases and J lost 3 bases. Germline assignment: CDR1 ENHRY and CDR2 SYGVKD. The CDR3 is CAISDLGQGDTEAFF. CDR3 DNA: TGTGCCATCAGTGACTTGGGACAGGGGGACACTGAAGCTTTCTTT.

This clone was recorded only once. The V and J genes are TRBV7-2 and TRBJ2-3; 10 nucleotides align to TRBD2. The CDR3 consists of 14 residues. V lost 6 bases and J lost 1; bases outside the gene matches: 1. From germline, CDR1 is SGHTA and CDR2 FQGNSA. In DNA form, the CDR3 reads TGTGCCAGCAGGAGCGGGGGGGGCACAGATACGCAGTATTTT. It is translated as CASRSGGGTDTQYF. Drawing the rest from reference TRBV7-2 and TRBJ2-3, the complete variable domain is GAGVSQSPSNKVTEKGKDVELRCDPISGHTALYWYRQSLGQGLEFLIYFQGNSAPDKSGLPSDRFSAERTGGSVSTLTIQRTQQEDSAVYLCASRSGGGTDTQYFGPGTRLTVL.

Remarks on this clone: A junction end diverges from the germline sequence, so it may reflect a read error. V and J are TRBV18 and TRBJ1-1, with a tentative D call TRBD1 (5 bases). Germline loops: CDR1 KGHSH, CDR2 LQKENI. The CDR3 extends over 13 amino acids. This chain's CDR3 is CASLPGTENEAFF. For the CDR3, the DNA is TGTGCCAGCTTACCAGGGACGGAGAATGAAGCTTTCTTT.

This chain links TRBV29-1 with TRBJ2-7; either TRBD1 or TRBD2 may supply D (7 bases each). The length of the CDR3 is 14 residues. CDR1 SQVTM and CDR2 ANQGSEA come from the germline V gene. The germline V and J ends were trimmed by 6 bases and 2 bases, with 17 bases remaining between them. The CDR3 spells CSVGGGGAPYEQYF. Here the CDR3 DNA reads TGCAGCGTGGGGGGAGGGGGCGCTCCCTACGAGCAGTACTTC.

This clone appeared a single time. V usage is TRBV9 and J usage is TRBJ1-5; weak D call: TRBD1 (6 bases). Germline CDR1 is SGDLS and CDR2 is YYNGEE. CDR3 length: 18 residues. Trimming cost V 0 bases and J 0 bases, with 16 bases left between them. CDR3 sequence (DNA): TGTGCCAGCAGCGTAGAGCCGGGGGGGCCCTATAGCAATCAGCCCCAGCATTTT. This sequence encodes CASSVEPGGPYSNQPQHF. Full variable domain (remainder filled in from reference TRBV9 and TRBJ1-5): DSGVTQTPKHLITATGQRVTLRCSPRSGDLSVYWYQQSLDQGLQFLIQYYNGEERAKGNILERFSAQQFPDLHSELNLSSLELGDSALYFCASSVEPGGPYSNQPQHFGDGTRLSIL.